The sequence of this TCR beta chain was determined in a study of T cell responses to AZD1222 COVID-19 vaccine (dated by TCRdb to the early 2020s). For the study in its entirety: A total of roughly 240 trial participants underwent TCR sequencing, of whom 207 received two doses of AZD1222 and some 26 received two doses of the MenACWY control vaccine. Trial participants were enrolled into age subgroups of 18-55, 56-69 and 70-plus years, which contained about 150, 27 and 61 TCR-sequenced participants, respectively.

The CDR3 regions of human TCRbeta chains were analyzed by immunosequencing. The study's processing was this. Repertoire TCRs were checked for matches against a reference library of SARS-CoV-2-specific TCRs that had been generated using the MIRA antigen-specificity platform. Breadth was defined as the fraction of unique TCRs that were SARS-CoV-2-associated. Depth was defined as the fraction of total T cells that were SARS-CoV-2-associated. Each spike-specific TCR was assigned to its reactive spike region and to a CD4 or CD8 class using the MIRA data. Log10-transformed breadth and depth values were compared by one-way ANOVA with Sidak's multiple comparisons tests. Entries here come from immuneACCESS through TCRdb and include only in-frame sequences with V and J called. Some clones fail to appear in such tables; in the studies checked, an unresolved V gene covers under half of the shortfall, and the cause of the remainder is unknown. Clone size and the V and J calls come from that table; the DNA yielded D and trimming. The sample has around 210,000 clones on record, around 94% of them singletons. The ten largest clones represent over 1.5% of the sample.

The time point label of this sample denotes: about 28 days (+/-7) after the second vaccine dose. This specimen's treatment or condition label, interpreted: meningococcal conjugate vaccine given as trial control. The vaccinee samples were drawn from two UK trials, COV001 and COV002, one of which was a single-blind randomized controlled phase 2/3 trial testing AZD1222 (ChAdOx1 nCoV-19) in healthy adults. Trial participant PBMC samples were collected at day 0 and day 28 after the second dose for TCRbeta chain sequencing. A note on this clone: The antigen it binds to is not known. Per-base qualities were not stored, and no clone one base away is much larger.

Overall study results and their limits: After two AZD1222 doses, both the breadth and the depth of spike-specific TCRs were significantly higher than at day 0 and than in MenACWY recipients. Conclusions about previously exposed vaccinees were limited because only six AZD1222 recipients were SARS-CoV-2 seropositive at baseline. Most participants were white British and females outnumbered males, and the authors suggested that clonal diversity may have been underestimated. CD4 TCRs associated with the vaccine covered the entire spike protein, and the dominant responses were in regions 160-218 and 743-854. Reportedly, almost half of the unique spike-specific TCRs recognized epitopes lying outside the regions that are mutated in the B.1.351 and B.1.1.7 variants. No day 14 peak-response samples were available, so repertoires were characterized only after the peak T cell response. In the small 56-69-year group, the increase in depth fell short of significance, most likely because of low power.

V trim: 1 base; J trim: 5 bases; unmatched bases: 7. From a lookup of the germline V gene (reference sequence), CDR1 and CDR2 are SEHNR and FQNEAQ. The CDR3 has 15 amino acids, counting the end cysteine and phenylalanine. Solely the CDR3 DNA is kept, with 45 bases framed from the first base. This sequence originates from an adult who received the MenACWY meningococcal vaccine as a control. The chain employs TRBV7-9 and TRBJ2-7, and 8 junctional nucleotides match TRBD1. This specimen consisted of peripheral blood, obtained 28 days after the second dose of the MenACWY control vaccine. CDR3 region: CASSLVSPGGDEQYF. The sequenced DNA is TGTGCCAGCAGCTTAGTTTCGCCAGGGGGCGACGAGCAGTACTTC.